This TCR beta chain was found in a study of response to subunit inactivated influenza vaccine. Study-wide results and caveats: Few additional T cells are recruited per seasonal influenza vaccination, authors suggested.

A single record per CDR3 protein comes from TCRdb applying MiXCR to the RT-PCR reads. In the table there are roughly 460,000 distinct CDR3 sequences, approximately 11% of which are singletons. Germline V CDR1 and CDR2: MNHEY, SMNVEV (reference sequence). The germline V and J ends were trimmed by 4 bases and 7 bases, with 14 bases remaining between them. This CDR3 region has 15 residues. This clonotype was found a few times. Its antigen remains unidentified. The rearrangement uses TRBV27 and TRBJ1-6, with D tentatively TRBD1 (5 bases). The receptor was isolated from a middle-aged man who received an inactivated influenza vaccine. The sequences come from PBMCs from blood, collected roughly 48 days after vaccination. The CDR3 loop is CASSWSGAENSPLHF. The CDR3 bases are TGTGCCAGCAGTTGGAGTGGGGCGGAGAATTCACCCCTCCACTTT.